This T cell receptor beta chain came from a study of graft-versus-host responses after intestinal transplantation. Profiled with immunoSEQ multiplex PCR; TCRdb holds only in-frame clones, not every one. The sample shows about 15,000 clones, approximately 59% of them seen only once. Graft tissue was processed to release intraepithelial and lamina propria lymphocytes. This CDR3 spans 16 amino acids. CDR1 LGHNA and CDR2 YSLEER come from the germline V gene. V lost 3 bases to trimming and J lost 10 bases; unmatched junction nucleotides: 13. This receptor was obtained from a human patient who received an intestinal transplant, so some T cells may come from the graft donor. The source was ileum tissue, collected 524 days after transplant. J is TRBJ2-1 and V is TRBV4-3; 9 bases match TRBD1. The CDR3 DNA is TGCGCCAGCAGCCAGATTCCGGGACAGGGATTATCCGAGCAGTTCTTC. Protein: CASSQIPGQGLSEQFF.